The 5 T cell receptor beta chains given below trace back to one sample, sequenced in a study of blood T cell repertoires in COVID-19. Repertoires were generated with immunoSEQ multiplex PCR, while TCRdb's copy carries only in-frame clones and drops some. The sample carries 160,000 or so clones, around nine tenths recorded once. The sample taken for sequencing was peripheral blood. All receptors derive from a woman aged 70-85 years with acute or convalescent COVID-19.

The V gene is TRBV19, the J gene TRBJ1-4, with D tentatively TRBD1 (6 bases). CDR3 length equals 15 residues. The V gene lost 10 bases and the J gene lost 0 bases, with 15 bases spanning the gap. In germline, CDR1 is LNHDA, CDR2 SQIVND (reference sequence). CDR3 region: CATSTGRSTNEKLFF. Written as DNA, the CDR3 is TGTGCCACCTCGACAGGACGTTCAACTAATGAAAAACTGTTTTTT.

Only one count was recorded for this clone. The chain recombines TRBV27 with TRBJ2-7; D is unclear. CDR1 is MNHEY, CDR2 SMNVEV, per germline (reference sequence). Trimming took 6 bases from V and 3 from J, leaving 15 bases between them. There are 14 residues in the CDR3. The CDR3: CASSLKSPFYEQYV. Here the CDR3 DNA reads TGTGCCAGCAGCCTTAAGAGTCCCTTCTACGAGCAGTACGTC.

The CDR3 nucleotides read TGTGCCAGCAGCACCGGGACAGGGGGGGCCAAAAACATTCAGTACTTC. It encodes CASSTGTGGAKNIQYF. The chain carries TRBV4-2 and TRBJ2-4; 11 bases match TRBD1. Looked up from germline, CDR1 is LGHNA and CDR2 is YNFKEQ. The CDR3 runs 16 residues. J gave up 1 base and V 5 bases, and 4 bases lay outside the gene matches.

Here the CDR3 reads CASSVQGIRGSPLHF. Here the CDR3 DNA reads TGTGCCAGCAGCGTACAGGGGATAAGGGGTTCACCCCTCCACTTT. The chain uses TRBV5-4 and TRBJ1-6; 7 positions match TRBD1. The CDR3 spans 15 residues. Germline CDR1 reads SGHNT; CDR2 reads YYREEE (reference sequence). J was trimmed by 9 bases and V by 4 bases; bases with no gene match: 10.

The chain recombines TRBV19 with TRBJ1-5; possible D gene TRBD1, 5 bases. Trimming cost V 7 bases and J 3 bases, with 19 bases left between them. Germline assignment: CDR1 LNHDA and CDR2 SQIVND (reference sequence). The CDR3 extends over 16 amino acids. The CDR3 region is CASTKDTERNNQPQHF. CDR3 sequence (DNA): TGTGCCAGTACAAAGGACACCGAACGGAACAATCAGCCCCAGCATTTT.